This paragraph covers one T cell receptor beta chain sequence. The identical CDR3 is also encoded by other nucleotide sequences in the sample. Naive CD8 cells were CD45RO-negative, positively selected for CCR7, excluding terminally differentiated effector memory CD45RA+ cells. Each sample came from a Caucasian adult donor living in Nashville, Tennessee. The source of the sample is a study of shared clonotypes between healthy human individuals. The method was immunoSEQ multiplex PCR; TCRdb's version includes in-frame clones alone and lacks a portion of them. The table has around 2,100,000 clones, about 94% seen once. Input material: naive CD8+ T cells sorted from blood. This sequence originates from a man aged 18-30 years in good health.

The CDR3 DNA follows: TGTGCCAGCAGCGTAGGGGGCGGGACCTCCTACGAGCAGTACTTC. This gives the protein CASSVGGGTSYEQYF. The chain joins TRBV9 to TRBJ2-7; D possibly corresponds to TRBD2 (6 bases). In germline, CDR1 is SGDLS, CDR2 YYNGEE. This CDR3 is 15 amino acids long. The V end lost 0 bases, the J end lost 0 bases, and 10 bases lay between the germline ends.